The 25 T cell receptor beta chains in this list originate from one sample, sequenced in a study of blood T cells in healthy people across ages. With a J-beta primer mix and a sample-barcoded 5' primer, a second PCR ran about 7 to 12 cycles. Using its own MiXCR run on the 5' RACE reads, TCRdb lists one record per CDR3 protein. The repertoire has roughly 1,700,000 distinct CDR3 sequences, under 30% of them found once; the top ten carry over 7%. The sample consisted of blood. The receptors derive from a woman aged 25 to 39 in good health.

V and J are TRBV5-6 and TRBJ2-5; 10 bases match TRBD2. The germline CDR1 and CDR2 sequences are SGHDT and YYEEEE. The ends lost 5 bases at V and 9 bases at J; junction bases unmatched: 10. The CDR3 has 14 amino acids. Here the CDR3 DNA reads TGTGCCAGCAGGGGGAGCGGGAGGGCCGCTGCCCAGTACTTC. Residues: CASRGSGRAAAQYF.

This clonotype was picked up many times. V gene TRBV5-1 combines with J gene TRBJ2-3, with D unclear. Germline V gene sequence: CDR1 SGHRS, CDR2 YFSETQ. The germline V and J ends were trimmed by 7 bases and 3 bases, with 12 bases remaining between them. The CDR3 runs 13 residues. The CDR3 nucleotides read TGCGCCAGCCAAACCCTATGGACAGATACGCAGTATTTT. Protein sequence: CASQTLWTDTQYF.

The chain joins TRBV29-1 to TRBJ2-1; maybe TRBD2 (6 bases). The V and J ends lost 1 base and 2 bases respectively, with 15 bases between them. CDR3 length: 16 residues. From germline, CDR1 is SQVTM and CDR2 ANQGSEA. The CDR3 DNA follows: TGCAGCGTTGAAGGACTAGTGGGGATAACCTACAATGAGCAGTTCTTC. Translated, it gives CSVEGLVGITYNEQFF.

This clonotype was recorded at least ten times. The chain uses TRBV10-3 and TRBJ2-7; D perhaps matches TRBD1 (5 bases). Per germline, CDR1 ENHRY and CDR2 SYGVKD. The CDR3 spans 14 residues. V shed 8 bases and J shed 1 base, with 15 bases lying between them. The CDR3 sequence is CAIGRVRNSYEQYF. As DNA, the CDR3 is TGTGCCATCGGCAGGGTACGTAATTCCTACGAGCAGTACTTC.

The rearrangement links TRBV5-1 to TRBJ2-5; D is possibly TRBD1 or TRBD2 (5 bases each). CDR3 length: 16 amino acids. The V end lost 0 bases, the J end lost 1 base, and 13 bases lay between the germline ends. Germline V lookup: CDR1 SGHRS, CDR2 YFSETQ. The CDR3 DNA reads as TGCGCCAGCAGCTTGGGAAGAGGGACCCTCCAAGAGACCCAGTACTTC. Residues: CASSLGRGTLQETQYF.

The chain recombines TRBV2 with TRBJ2-5, with a tentative D call TRBD1 (6 bases). Germline CDR1 SNHLY, CDR2 FYNNEI. V was pared by 4 bases and J by 11 bases, with 17 bases between. This CDR3 contains 13 residues. The CDR3: CASSASRGYEQYF. CDR3 in DNA: TGTGCCAGCAGTGCTAGCAGGGGTTATGAGCAGTACTTC.

The chain couples TRBV15 to TRBJ2-5; D uncertain. This CDR3 contains 14 residues. The V gene's germline CDR1 is LNHNV and CDR2 YYDKDF (reference sequence). With 1 base removed from V and 4 bases from J, the gap between germline ends came to 10 bases. As DNA, the CDR3 is TGTGCCACCAGCAGAGTGACACTGGTAGAGACCCAGTACTTC. Encoded protein: CATSRVTLVETQYF. Full variable domain (rest looked up from reference TRBV15 and TRBJ2-5): DAMVIQNPRYQVTQFGKPVTLSCSQTLNHNVMYWYQQKSSQAPKLLFHYYDKDFNNEADTPDNFQSRRPNTSFCFLDIRSPGLGDTAMYLCATSRVTLVETQYFGPGTRLLVL.

This clonotype was found a few times. The chain is built from TRBV5-1 and TRBJ2-1; a weak D match, TRBD2 (5 bases). Trimming removed 5 bases from V and 5 bases from J, with 14 bases in between. CDR3 length equals 14 residues. Germline lookup yields CDR1 SGHRS and CDR2 YFSETQ. CDR3 nucleotides: TGCGCCAGCAGAAGGACTCAGATAAACAATGAGCAGTTCTTC. Amino acids: CASRRTQINNEQFF. The whole variable domain, filled in from reference TRBV5-1 and TRBJ2-1, reads KAGVTQTPRYLIKTRGQQVTLSCSPISGHRSVSWYQQTPGQGLQFLFEYFSETQRNKGNFPGRFSGRQFSNSRSEMNVSTLELGDSALYLCASRRTQINNEQFFGPGTRLTVL.

This clonotype was counted ten times or more. The chain is built from TRBV28 and TRBJ1-2, with a possible D match to TRBD1 (5 bases). The CDR3 spans 14 residues. V lost 5 bases, J lost 8 bases, and 18 bases lay in between. Looked up from germline, CDR1 is MDHEN and CDR2 is SYDVKM. CDR3 region: CASSVSRVRGGYTF. Here the CDR3 DNA reads TGTGCCAGCAGTGTGAGCAGGGTTAGAGGCGGCTACACCTTC.

This clonotype was detected only a few times. The chain recombines TRBV6-6 with TRBJ1-4; D perhaps matches TRBD1 (5 bases). Germline V CDR1 and CDR2: MNHNY, SVGAGI (reference sequence). The CDR3 is made up of 14 amino acids. Trimming took 5 bases from V and 4 from J, leaving 11 bases between them. Here the CDR3 reads CASSPGTLNEKLFF. The DNA of the CDR3 is TGTGCCAGCAGTCCCGGGACTCTTAATGAAAAACTGTTTTTT.

The chain combines TRBV12-3 or TRBV12-4 with TRBJ2-7; 9 bases align to TRBD2. J gave up 1 base and V 2 bases, and 6 bases lay outside the gene matches. The CDR3 loop spans 16 amino acids. The CDR3, as DNA: TGTGCCAGCAGTTTATTCGTTAGCGGGGGTTCCTACGAGCAGTACTTC. It codes for CASSLFVSGGSYEQYF.

As to this clonotype: This may arise from a read error, as a much more abundant clone is one base away. CDR3 nucleotide sequence: TGCGCCAGCAGCCAGGGACAGGGGAAAAACATTCGGTACTTC. This gives the protein CASSQGQGKNIRYF. The rearrangement uses TRBV5-1 and TRBJ2-7; 10 positions agree with TRBD1. J lost 12 bases, V lost 4 bases, and 13 bases had no gene match. Germline-derived CDR1 and CDR2 are SGHRS and YFSETQ. This CDR3 is built from 14 residues.

Ten or more counts support this clonotype. The chain uses TRBV25-1 and TRBJ2-6; D ambiguous. Germline CDR1 MGHDK, CDR2 SYGVNS. V dropped 8 bases and J dropped 3 bases, with 8 bases sitting between them. The CDR3 runs to 13 residues. CDR3 bases: TGTGCCAGCGGATACATTGGGGCCAACGTCCTGACTTTC. Protein sequence: CASGYIGANVLTF.

This clonotype was observed a handful of times. The chain carries TRBV3-1 and TRBJ1-2, with 10 bases aligning to TRBD1. J gave up 3 bases and V 4 bases, and 8 bases lay outside the gene matches. Germline lookup yields CDR1 LGHDT and CDR2 YNNKEL (reference sequence). The CDR3 spans 16 residues. The CDR3 DNA sequence: TGTGCCAGCAGCCTGGGGACAGGGGATCTCGACTATGGCTACACCTTC. It codes for CASSLGTGDLDYGYTF.

The chain combines TRBV24-1 with TRBJ2-1, with 7 bases fitting TRBD1. Germline V gene data show CDR1 as KGHDR and CDR2 as SFDVKD. This CDR3 region has 15 residues. V lost 1 base and J lost 9; bases outside the gene matches: 8. The CDR3 DNA follows: TGTGCCACCAGTGATTTATCCTCGGACAGGCGTGAGCAGTTCTTC. This sequence encodes CATSDLSSDRREQFF.

The DNA for the CDR3 is TGTGCCACCAGTGATTTTCCGGCAGATACGCAGTATTTT. Translation gives CATSDFPADTQYF. The V and J genes are TRBV24-1 and TRBJ2-3; no firm D call. Germline assignment: CDR1 KGHDR and CDR2 SFDVKD. The V end lost 1 base, the J end lost 4 bases, and 5 bases lay between the germline ends. The CDR3 covers 13 residues.

Notes on this clonotype: One end of the junction is discordant with germline, which a read error may explain. The chain combines TRBV6-5 with TRBJ1-2; 9 positions agree with TRBD1. Per the germline V gene, CDR1 is MNHEY and CDR2 is SVGAGI. This CDR3 spans 13 amino acids. The DNA for the CDR3 is TGTGCCAGCAGGAGGACAGGGGCGGATGGCTACACCTTT. Translation: CASRRTGADGYTF.

The genes are TRBV29-1 and TRBJ1-2; 9 bases line up with TRBD1. With 2 bases clipped from V and 4 bases from J, the junction kept 5 bases outside the gene matches. The CDR3 consists of 14 residues. In germline, CDR1 is SQVTM, CDR2 ANQGSEA. CDR3 residues: CSVEPGTGSYGYTF. CDR3 nucleotide sequence: TGCAGCGTTGAACCCGGGACAGGGTCCTATGGCTACACCTTC.

This clonotype was detected only a few times. The chain carries TRBV7-8 and TRBJ2-1; 10 bases are shared with TRBD2. Trimming removed 5 bases from V and 2 bases from J; junction bases left unmatched: 9. CDR3 length equals 17 residues. CDR1 SGHVS and CDR2 FQNEAQ come from the germline V gene. In DNA, the CDR3 is TGTGCCAGCAGCCGGAGGCCTAGCGGGAGACCCTACAATGAGCAGTTCTTC. As protein: CASSRRPSGRPYNEQFF.

The sample holds a few counts of this clonotype. The V and J genes are TRBV27 and TRBJ2-1; 7 bases align to TRBD2. Germline V gene lookup returns CDR1 MNHEY and CDR2 SMNVEV (reference sequence). The CDR3 sequence is 15 residues long. V dropped 9 bases and J dropped 9; count of bases not matched to a gene: 17. CDR3 in DNA: TGTGCCAGTAGTCCATCCAGGACTAGTATTGCTGAGCAGTTCTTC. Amino acids: CASSPSRTSIAEQFF.

The table lists this clonotype with many counts. The CDR3 sequence: CASSYTGTGNSPLHF. CDR3 bases: TGTGCCAGCAGTTATACCGGGACAGGGAATTCACCCCTCCACTTT. The J gene is TRBJ1-6, the V gene TRBV12-3 or TRBV12-4; 9 bases agree with TRBD1. The CDR3 extends over 15 amino acids. V was clipped by 4 bases and J by 7 bases; unmatched bases: 5.

This clonotype has ten or more counts. The chain uses TRBV11-2 and TRBJ2-3, with TRBD2 matching over 13 bases. V gave up 1 base and J gave up 6 bases; unmatched junction bases: 1. The V gene's germline CDR1 is SGHAT and CDR2 FQNNGV. The CDR3 has 15 residues. CDR3 loop: CASSLATSGRDTQYF. CDR3 coding DNA: TGTGCCAGCAGCTTAGCGACTAGCGGGAGGGATACGCAGTATTTT.

Worth noting for this clonotype: This may come from a read error, since a much larger clone is one base off. The chain recombines TRBV7-6 with TRBJ2-4; no clear D. Looked up from germline, CDR1 is SGHVS and CDR2 is FNYEAQ. The CDR3 is 12 amino acids. Trimming shortened V by 0 bases and J by 13 bases, and 10 bases separated the two germline ends. The CDR3 DNA follows: TGTGCCAGCAGCTTAGCCCCGACCCAGCAGTACTTC. As protein: CASSLAPTQQYF.

CDR3 DNA sequence: TGCAGTGCAGAAGGGCCATTAGCGGGGGGGCCGCCAGATACGCAGTATTTT. Its protein product is CSAEGPLAGGPPDTQYF. The rearrangement joins TRBV20-1 to TRBJ2-3; the match to TRBD2 covers 11 bases. Trimming at V came to 6 bases and at J to 4 bases, leaving 15 bases not matched to a gene. The length of the CDR3 is 17 residues. From germline, CDR1 is DFQATT and CDR2 SNEGSKA (reference sequence).

CDR3 protein: CASSLDRKVTDEQFF. DNA for the CDR3: TGTGCCAGCAGCTTAGATCGGAAGGTCACGGATGAGCAGTTCTTC. V gene TRBV7-9 combines with J gene TRBJ2-1, with D unresolved. The V end was cut by 1 base, the J end by 8 bases, with 15 bases between. CDR3 length: 15 residues. CDR1 is SEHNR, CDR2 FQNEAQ, per germline (reference sequence).